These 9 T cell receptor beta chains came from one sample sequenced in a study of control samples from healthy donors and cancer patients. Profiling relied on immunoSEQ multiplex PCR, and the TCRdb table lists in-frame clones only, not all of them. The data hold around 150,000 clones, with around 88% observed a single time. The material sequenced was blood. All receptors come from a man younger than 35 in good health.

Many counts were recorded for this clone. The CDR3 loop reads CASSHRGGSEQFF. CDR3 DNA: TGTGCCAGCAGCCACCGGGGGGGAAGTGAGCAGTTCTTC. The gene calls are TRBV5-6 and TRBJ2-1; 8 bases align to TRBD2. The V gene's germline CDR1 is SGHDT and CDR2 YYEEEE. After removal of 4 bases from V and 9 bases from J, the junction contained 6 bases not matched to a gene. This CDR3 region has 13 residues.

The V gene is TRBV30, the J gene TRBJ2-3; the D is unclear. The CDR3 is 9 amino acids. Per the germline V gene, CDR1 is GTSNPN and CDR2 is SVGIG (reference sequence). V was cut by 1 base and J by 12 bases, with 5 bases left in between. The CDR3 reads CAWSGEQYF. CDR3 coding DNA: TGTGCCTGGAGTGGTGAACAGTATTTT.

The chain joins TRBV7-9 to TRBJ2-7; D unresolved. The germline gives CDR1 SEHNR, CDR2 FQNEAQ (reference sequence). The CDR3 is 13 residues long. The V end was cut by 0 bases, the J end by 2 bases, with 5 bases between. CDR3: CASSLAPTYEQYF. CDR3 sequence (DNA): TGTGCCAGCAGCTTAGCCCCTACCTACGAGCAGTACTTC.

The CDR3 sequence: CASSLALDLRGYTF. The CDR3 DNA follows: TGCGCCAGCAGCCTAGCTCTAGACCTTCGAGGCTACACCTTC. The chain combines TRBV4-1 with TRBJ1-2; no clear D gene. There are 14 residues in the CDR3. Trimming removed 4 bases at V and 8 bases at J, with 17 bases between. Germline CDR1 reads MGHRA; CDR2 reads YSYEKL.

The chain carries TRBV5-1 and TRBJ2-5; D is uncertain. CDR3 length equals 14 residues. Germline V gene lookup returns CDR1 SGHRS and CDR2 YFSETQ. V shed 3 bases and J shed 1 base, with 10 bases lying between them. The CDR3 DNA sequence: TGCGCCAGCAGCTCTGTTGGGTTCCAAGAGACCCAGTACTTC. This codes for CASSSVGFQETQYF. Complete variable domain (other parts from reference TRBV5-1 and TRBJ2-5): KAGVTQTPRYLIKTRGQQVTLSCSPISGHRSVSWYQQTPGQGLQFLFEYFSETQRNKGNFPGRFSGRQFSNSRSEMNVSTLELGDSALYLCASSSVGFQETQYFGPGTRLLVL.

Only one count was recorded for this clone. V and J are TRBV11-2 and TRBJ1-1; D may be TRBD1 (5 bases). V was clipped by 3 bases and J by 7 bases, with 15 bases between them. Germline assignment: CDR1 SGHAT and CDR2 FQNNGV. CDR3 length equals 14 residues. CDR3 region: CASSFGAGLGEAFF. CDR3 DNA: TGTGCCAGCAGCTTCGGGGCGGGGCTAGGTGAAGCTTTCTTT.

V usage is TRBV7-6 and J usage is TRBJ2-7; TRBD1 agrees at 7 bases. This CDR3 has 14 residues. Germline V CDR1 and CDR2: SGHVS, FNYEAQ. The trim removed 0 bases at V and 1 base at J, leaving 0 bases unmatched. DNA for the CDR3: TGTGCCAGCAGCTTAGCCAGGGGGTCCTACGAGCAGTACTTC. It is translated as CASSLARGSYEQYF.

The DNA for the CDR3 is TGTGCCAGCAGCTACCCCCGGGGCGAAGACTATGGCTACACCTTC. Translated, it gives CASSYPRGEDYGYTF. This chain links TRBV5-6 with TRBJ1-2; a weak D match, TRBD1 (5 bases). The CDR3 extends over 15 amino acids. V lost 3 bases and J lost 3, with 15 bases in between. From germline, CDR1 is SGHDT and CDR2 YYEEEE.

The CDR3 loop is CASGLTYSLAKNIQYF. Here the CDR3 DNA reads TGTGCTAGTGGTTTGACTTACAGCTTAGCCAAAAACATTCAGTACTTC. This rearrangement joins TRBV12-5 to TRBJ2-4; no firm D call. The CDR3 sequence is 16 residues long. The V gene lost 2 bases and the J gene lost 0 bases, with 11 bases spanning the gap. From germline, CDR1 is LGHNT and CDR2 FRNRAP.